These 29 T cell receptor beta chains were sequenced from one sample in a study of cytomegalovirus exposure and HLA in healthy donors. Only in-frame clones appear in the TCRdb table, and some are missing; sequencing was by immunoSEQ multiplex PCR. The sample holds about 82,000 clones, 95% seen once. The material sequenced was PBMCs. All receptors derive from a young woman in good health and CMV-seronegative.

The chain is built from TRBV7-2 and TRBJ2-2, with D tentatively TRBD2 (5 bases). CDR3 length equals 16 residues. The V end lost 5 bases, the J end lost 6 bases, and 19 bases lay between the germline ends. Germline-derived CDR1 and CDR2 are SGHTA and FQGNSA. CDR3 sequence: CASSRLGSLASGELFF. The CDR3, as DNA: TGTGCCAGCAGCCGTCTAGGGAGTCTTGCGTCCGGGGAGCTGTTTTTT.

The V gene is TRBV28, the J gene TRBJ1-5; D is unresolved. The germline V gene has CDR1 MDHEN and CDR2 SYDVKM. V gave up 6 bases and J gave up 1 base, with 16 bases separating them. The CDR3 is 16 amino acids. CDR3 sequence: CASSPTRLQSNQPQHF. CDR3 nucleotide sequence: TGTGCCAGCAGCCCAACGAGGCTGCAAAGCAATCAGCCCCAGCATTTT. The full variable domain, rest sourced from reference TRBV28 and TRBJ1-5, is DVKVTQSSRYLVKRTGEKVFLECVQDMDHENMFWYRQDPGLGLRLIYFSYDVKMKEKGDIPEGYSVSREKKERFSLILESASTNQTSMYLCASSPTRLQSNQPQHFGDGTRLSIL.

V is TRBV7-9 and J is TRBJ2-4; a weak D match, TRBD1 (5 bases). V lost 1 base, J lost 8 bases, and 15 bases lay in between. This CDR3 region has 15 residues. Germline V lookup: CDR1 SEHNR, CDR2 FQNEAQ (reference sequence). CDR3 sequence: CASSLGQGSMYIQYF. The CDR3 nucleotides are TGTGCCAGCAGCTTAGGGCAGGGATCCATGTACATTCAGTACTTC.

V and J are TRBV11-2 and TRBJ2-3; 7 bases fit TRBD2. CDR3 length equals 18 residues. V lost 0 bases, J lost 4 bases, and 13 bases stayed unmatched. The germline V gene has CDR1 SGHAT and CDR2 FQNNGV. CDR3 nucleotides: TGTGCCAGCAGCTTAGATAGGGGCGGGAGCCCGCCCCCAGATACGCAGTATTTT. It yields the protein CASSLDRGGSPPPDTQYF. Using reference TRBV11-2 and TRBJ2-3 for the parts outside the CDR3, the full variable domain is EAGVAQSPRYKIIEKRQSVAFWCNPISGHATLYWYQQILGQGPKLLIQFQNNGVVDDSQLPKDRFSAERLKGVDSTLKIQPAKLEDSAVYLCASSLDRGGSPPPDTQYFGPGTRLTVL.

The chain carries TRBV6-5 and TRBJ1-2, with 7 nucleotides matching TRBD1. The CDR3 covers 13 residues. Germline-derived CDR1 and CDR2 are MNHEY and SVGAGI. Trimming at V came to 5 bases and at J to 4 bases, leaving 4 bases not matched to a gene. This CDR3 reads CASSRRQGYGYTF. The DNA for the CDR3 is TGTGCCAGCAGTAGGAGACAGGGCTATGGCTACACCTTC.

To note about this clone: The sample contains more than one DNA sequence encoding this CDR3. The genes are TRBV7-2 and TRBJ2-1; a possible D gene is TRBD1 (6 bases). This CDR3 is 11 amino acids long. Trimming left V 6 bases short and J 9 bases short, with 9 bases between. Germline V lookup: CDR1 SGHTA, CDR2 FQGNSA. CDR3 nucleotide sequence: TGTGCCAGCAGTCTAGGGGGTGAGCAGTTCTTC. Protein product: CASSLGGEQFF.

J is TRBJ1-1 and V is TRBV9; 8 positions match TRBD1. The CDR3 extends over 16 amino acids. Germline V gene lookup returns CDR1 SGDLS and CDR2 YYNGEE. J lost 5 bases, V lost 0 bases, and 9 bases had no gene match. CDR3 DNA sequence: TGTGCCAGCAGCGTAGACCACAGGGGGAAAAAGACTGAAGCTTTCTTT. This codes for CASSVDHRGKKTEAFF.

V usage is TRBV19 and J usage is TRBJ1-2; D is uncertain. Trimming removed 4 bases from V and 0 bases from J, with 9 bases in between. The CDR3 loop spans 14 amino acids. Per germline, CDR1 LNHDA and CDR2 SQIVND (reference sequence). Here the CDR3 reads CASSSRSSNYGYTF. CDR3 nucleotide sequence: TGTGCCAGTAGTAGCAGATCTTCTAACTATGGCTACACCTTC. Supplemented by reference TRBV19 and TRBJ1-2, the full variable domain reads DGGITQSPKYLFRKEGQNVTLSCEQNLNHDAMYWYRQDPGQGLRLIYYSQIVNDFQKGDIAEGYSVSREKKESFPLTVTSAQKNPTAFYLCASSSRSSNYGYTFGSGTRLTVV.

V is TRBV2 and J is TRBJ1-3; perhaps TRBD1 as D (5 bases). The CDR3 has 15 residues. CDR1 and CDR2 (germline): SNHLY, FYNNEI. Between the trimmed V and J ends, which lost 9 bases and 0 bases, there was a span of 15 bases. CDR3 DNA: TGTGCCAGGGAGGGGTGGGGACCCTCTGGAAACACCATATATTTT. Translating gives CAREGWGPSGNTIYF.

The CDR3 bases are TGTGCCAGCACCCGGGGCGGGGGGAGGACAGATACGCAGTATTTT. Its translation is CASTRGGGRTDTQYF. The chain carries TRBV9 and TRBJ2-3, with TRBD2 matching 8 bases. Germline loops: CDR1 SGDLS, CDR2 YYNGEE. This CDR3 comprises 15 residues. The V and J ends lost 6 bases and 3 bases, in that order; junction bases with no gene match: 9. Using reference TRBV9 and TRBJ2-3 for the parts outside the CDR3, the full variable domain is DSGVTQTPKHLITATGQRVTLRCSPRSGDLSVYWYQQSLDQGLQFLIQYYNGEERAKGNILERFSAQQFPDLHSELNLSSLELGDSALYFCASTRGGGRTDTQYFGPGTRLTVL.

This chain links TRBV6-6 with TRBJ2-3, with a weak D call TRBD2 (5 bases). The CDR3 has 13 amino acids. The germline V and J ends were trimmed by 1 base and 7 bases, with 9 bases remaining between them. Germline lookup yields CDR1 MNHNY and CDR2 SVGAGI (reference sequence). CDR3 sequence (DNA): TGTGCCAGCAGTTACTTGGGGAGCCATACGCAGTATTTT. Its translation is CASSYLGSHTQYF.

The chain carries TRBV5-4 and TRBJ1-5; 7 bases agree with TRBD1. Trimming removed 4 bases from V and 3 bases from J; junction bases left unmatched: 4. There are 14 residues in the CDR3. CDR1 is SGHNT, CDR2 YYREEE, per germline (reference sequence). The CDR3: CASSTGTDNQPQHF. CDR3 sequence (DNA): TGTGCCAGCAGCACCGGGACAGACAATCAGCCCCAGCATTTT. Together with reference TRBV5-4 and TRBJ1-5, the CDR3 gives the full variable domain: ETGVTQSPTHLIKTRGQQVTLRCSSQSGHNTVSWYQQALGQGPQFIFQYYREEENGRGNFPPRFSGLQFPNYSSELNVNALELDDSALYLCASSTGTDNQPQHFGDGTRLSIL.

The chain couples TRBV5-8 to TRBJ1-5, with D maybe TRBD1 (6 bases). Trimming removed 4 bases from V and 7 bases from J, with 15 bases in between. CDR3 length: 14 residues. CDR1 SGHTS and CDR2 YDEGEE come from the germline V gene. The CDR3: CASSTVTGWQPQHF. CDR3 bases: TGTGCCAGCAGCACGGTAACAGGGTGGCAGCCCCAGCATTTT.

For the CDR3, the DNA is TGTGCCAGCAGCTCAAGGACAGGGCGCGAAAAACTGTTTTTT. Protein: CASSSRTGREKLFF. This sequence joins TRBV7-2 and TRBJ1-4, with 8 bases that match TRBD1. V gave up 4 bases and J gave up 8 bases; unmatched junction bases: 6. CDR1 and CDR2 (germline): SGHTA, FQGNSA. CDR3 length equals 14 residues.

The chain has TRBV7-6 and TRBJ2-5, with TRBD1 matching 10 bases. The junction had 5 bases not matched to a gene; V was cut back by 5 bases and J by 5 bases. Germline V gene lookup returns CDR1 SGHVS and CDR2 FNYEAQ. The CDR3 consists of 14 residues. The DNA of the CDR3 is TGTGCCAGCAGCCTGACAGGGGGCATGGAGACCCAGTACTTC. It specifies CASSLTGGMETQYF.

The J gene is TRBJ2-7, the V gene TRBV7-2, with no clear D. CDR1 is SGHTA and CDR2 is FQGNSA in the germline V gene. The CDR3 totals 13 residues. Trimming left V 5 bases short and J 3 bases short, with 11 bases between. CDR3: CASSPLKLYEQYF. The DNA of the CDR3 is TGTGCCAGCAGCCCGCTCAAGCTCTACGAGCAGTACTTC.

This sequence joins TRBV7-9 and TRBJ1-2; tentatively, D is TRBD1 (6 bases). With 7 bases removed from V and 8 bases from J, the gap between germline ends came to 23 bases. The CDR3 consists of 15 residues. Germline V gene data show CDR1 as SEHNR and CDR2 as FQNEAQ (reference sequence). The DNA of the CDR3 is TGTGCCAGCAACCAACACACGGGGAGGGGGGACGGCTACACCTTC. It codes for CASNQHTGRGDGYTF.

This chain links TRBV6-6 with TRBJ1-6; TRBD1 might be the D (6 bases). The germline gives CDR1 MNHNY, CDR2 SVGAGI (reference sequence). This CDR3 is built from 16 residues. V was pared by 5 bases and J by 5 bases, with 16 bases between. In DNA, the CDR3 is TGTGCCAGCAGTAGAACAGGGCCATGGGATAATTCACCCCTCCACTTT. It specifies CASSRTGPWDNSPLHF.

This clone was detected once. The chain is built from TRBV4-1 and TRBJ2-1; D perhaps matches TRBD2 (6 bases). The CDR3 is 17 amino acids. CDR1 and CDR2 from the germline V gene are MGHRA and YSYEKL. V lost 4 bases and J lost 4, with 20 bases in between. The CDR3 DNA follows: TGCGCCAGCAGCCGACGAACCATCAGCGGGCGTTACAATGAGCAGTTCTTC. Translating gives CASSRRTISGRYNEQFF.

The CDR3 DNA is TGTGCCAGCAGCCCTACAGAGAACACTGAAGCTTTCTTT. It specifies CASSPTENTEAFF. J is TRBJ1-1 and V is TRBV7-9; D call uncertain. V gave up 5 bases and J gave up 1 base, with 8 bases separating them. This CDR3 has 13 amino acids. Germline V gives CDR1 SEHNR, CDR2 FQNEAQ (reference sequence).

This rearrangement joins TRBV6-1 to TRBJ1-3; D ambiguous. Germline V gene sequence: CDR1 MNHNS, CDR2 SASEGT. The CDR3 is 15 residues long. Trimming took off 5 bases at V and 0 bases at J, with 11 bases between the two ends. The CDR3, as DNA: TGTGCCAGCAGTAAACAGTCCTACTCTGGAAACACCATATATTTT. This encodes CASSKQSYSGNTIYF.

In DNA, the CDR3 is TGTGCCACCAGCAGAGATGGGGGGGGAAGAGATACGCAGTATTTT. This sequence encodes CATSRDGGGRDTQYF. The chain couples TRBV15 to TRBJ2-3; 7 bases agree with TRBD2. CDR1 is LNHNV, CDR2 YYDKDF, per germline (reference sequence). CDR3 size: 15 residues. V trimming: 0 bases; J trimming: 5 bases; junction bases outside the gene matches: 5.

The chain employs TRBV27 and TRBJ2-2; D gene unclear. Germline CDR1 reads MNHEY; CDR2 reads SMNVEV (reference sequence). This CDR3 contains 15 residues. V lost 4 bases and J 0 bases, leaving 9 bases between the germline ends. The CDR3 region has the DNA TGTGCCAGCAGTTACGCGTTCGCGAACACCGGGGAGCTGTTTTTT. Translated, it gives CASSYAFANTGELFF.

This rearrangement joins TRBV4-1 to TRBJ2-7; the match to TRBD2 covers 9 bases. This CDR3 spans 16 amino acids. Unmatched junction bases numbered 8, after V lost 4 bases and J lost 1 base. In germline, CDR1 is MGHRA, CDR2 YSYEKL. CDR3 nucleotides: TGCGCCAGCAGCCCACTAGCGGGCGGACGTTCCTACGAGCAGTACTTC. This translates into CASSPLAGGRSYEQYF.

The chain combines TRBV2 with TRBJ1-3, with D uncertain. The CDR3 extends over 16 amino acids. Deletions cut 1 base from V and 0 bases from J, with 10 bases between. Germline V lookup: CDR1 SNHLY, CDR2 FYNNEI. The CDR3 bases are TGTGCCAGCAGTGAAGGCGCTGTCTCCTCTGGAAACACCATATATTTT. Translation: CASSEGAVSSGNTIYF.

The rearrangement uses TRBV27 and TRBJ2-4, with no clear D. The germline V gene encodes CDR1 MNHEY and CDR2 SMNVEV (reference sequence). The ends were cut back, 2 bases at V and 0 bases at J, with 11 bases in the middle. There are 16 residues in the CDR3. CDR3 in DNA: TGTGCCAGCAGTTTAAGTTCGCCGGTAGCCAAAAACATTCAGTACTTC. Translating gives CASSLSSPVAKNIQYF.

The chain links TRBV7-9 to TRBJ2-1; no clear D gene. In germline, CDR1 is SEHNR, CDR2 FQNEAQ (reference sequence). The CDR3 runs 14 residues. V lost 0 bases and J lost 3, with 6 bases in between. CDR3 sequence: CASSLASLYNEQFF. The DNA for the CDR3 is TGTGCCAGCAGCTTAGCTTCCCTCTACAATGAGCAGTTCTTC.

In this sample, this clone turned up once. The CDR3 region has the DNA TGTGCCAGCAGGACTAGCGGGGGGGCTAAATCAGATACGCAGTATTTT. Translated, it gives CASRTSGGAKSDTQYF. The chain joins TRBV7-9 to TRBJ2-3, with TRBD2 identical over 14 bases. With 6 bases clipped from V and 4 bases from J, the junction kept 6 bases outside the gene matches. Germline loops: CDR1 SEHNR, CDR2 FQNEAQ (reference sequence). CDR3 size: 16 residues.

A remark on this clone: Other DNA variants within this sample encode the same CDR3. This sequence joins TRBV2 and TRBJ2-7; TRBD1 matches 10 bases. Germline CDR1 reads SNHLY; CDR2 reads FYNNEI. The CDR3 runs to 14 residues. V lost 3 bases to trimming and J lost 2 bases; unmatched junction nucleotides: 1. The CDR3 loop reads CASSDGTGAYEQYF. The CDR3 DNA reads TGTGCCAGCAGTGACGGGACAGGGGCCTACGAGCAGTACTTC.